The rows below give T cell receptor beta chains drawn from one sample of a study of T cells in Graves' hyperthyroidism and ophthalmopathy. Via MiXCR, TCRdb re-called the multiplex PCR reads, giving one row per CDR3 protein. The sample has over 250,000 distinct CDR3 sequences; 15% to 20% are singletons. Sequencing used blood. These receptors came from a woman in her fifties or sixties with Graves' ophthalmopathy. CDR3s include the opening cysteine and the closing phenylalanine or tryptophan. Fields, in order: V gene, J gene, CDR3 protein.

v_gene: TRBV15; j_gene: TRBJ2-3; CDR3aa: CATSRDNRGSTDTQYF
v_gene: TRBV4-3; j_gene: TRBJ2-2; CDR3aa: CASSPGQGHVTGELFF
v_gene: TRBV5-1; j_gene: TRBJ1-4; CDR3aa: CASSVDGGREEKLFF
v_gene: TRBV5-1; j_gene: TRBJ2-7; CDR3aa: CASSLDTGTGKEQYF
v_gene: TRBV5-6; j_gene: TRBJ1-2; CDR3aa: CASSPGRRTNYGYTF
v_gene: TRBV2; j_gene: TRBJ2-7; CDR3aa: CASRRASGTMPHEQYF
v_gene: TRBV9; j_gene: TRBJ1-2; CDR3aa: CASSSSPVRVYGYTF
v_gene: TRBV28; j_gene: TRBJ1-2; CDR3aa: CASSSFLGYTF
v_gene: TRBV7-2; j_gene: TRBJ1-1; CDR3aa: CASSLEAGRNTEAFF
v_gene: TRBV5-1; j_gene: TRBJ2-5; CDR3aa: CASSLIPGETQYF
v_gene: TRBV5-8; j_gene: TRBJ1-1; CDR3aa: CASSFGPGQNTEAFF
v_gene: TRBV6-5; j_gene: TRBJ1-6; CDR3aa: CASSYSTQGSVFSPLHF
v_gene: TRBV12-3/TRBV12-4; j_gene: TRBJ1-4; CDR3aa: CASREQGANEKLFF
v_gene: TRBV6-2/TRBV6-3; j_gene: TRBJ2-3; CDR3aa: CASSLVAGTDTQYF
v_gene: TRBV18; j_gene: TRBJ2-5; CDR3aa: CASSYDNGARETQYF
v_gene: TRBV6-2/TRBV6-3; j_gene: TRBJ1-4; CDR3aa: CASSHGATNEKLFF
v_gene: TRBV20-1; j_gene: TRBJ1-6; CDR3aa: CSAPKGGQGVSPLHF
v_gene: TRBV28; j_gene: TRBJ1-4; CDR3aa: CASSSTRFGSEKLFF
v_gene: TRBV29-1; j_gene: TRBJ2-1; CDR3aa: CSGAGGRMDNEQFF
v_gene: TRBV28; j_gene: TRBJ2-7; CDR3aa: CASSLYPSSSYEQYF
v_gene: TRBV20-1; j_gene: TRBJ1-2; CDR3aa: CSARDTREGYGYTF
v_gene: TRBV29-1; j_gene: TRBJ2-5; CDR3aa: CSVVGHEETQYF
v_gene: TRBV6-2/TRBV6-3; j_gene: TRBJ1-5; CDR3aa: CASSYGSRTQPQHF
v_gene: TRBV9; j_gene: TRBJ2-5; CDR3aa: CASSNPLEREGRETQYF
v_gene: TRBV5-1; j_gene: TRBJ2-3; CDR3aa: CASSLGGGYTDTQYF
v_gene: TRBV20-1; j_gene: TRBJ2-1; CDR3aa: CSARDTAYNEQFF
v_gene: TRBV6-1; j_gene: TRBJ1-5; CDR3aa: CASSQQGVRNQPQHF
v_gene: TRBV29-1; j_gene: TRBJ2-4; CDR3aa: CSVETTAKNIQYF
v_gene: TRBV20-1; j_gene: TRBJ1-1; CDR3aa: CSARHPAGMNTEAFF
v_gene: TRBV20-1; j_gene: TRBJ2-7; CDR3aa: CSARDLRGASYEQYF
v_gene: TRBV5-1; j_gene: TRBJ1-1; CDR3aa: CASSTIPSGGVTEAFF
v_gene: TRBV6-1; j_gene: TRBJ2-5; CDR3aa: CASSEALASKETQYF
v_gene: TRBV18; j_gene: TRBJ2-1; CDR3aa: CASSPGTGAFGNEQFF
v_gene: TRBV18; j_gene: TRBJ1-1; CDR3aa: CASSPLAVGGAEAFF
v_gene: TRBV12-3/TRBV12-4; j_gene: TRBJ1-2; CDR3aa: CASSFGNYGYTF
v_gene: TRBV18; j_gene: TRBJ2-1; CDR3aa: CASTLSGGNNEEQFF
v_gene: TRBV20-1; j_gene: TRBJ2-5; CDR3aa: CSALVGETQYF
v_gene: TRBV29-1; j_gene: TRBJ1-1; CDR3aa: CSVERGTNTEAFF
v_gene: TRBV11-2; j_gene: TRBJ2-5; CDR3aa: CASSLVYKSWGDEETQYF
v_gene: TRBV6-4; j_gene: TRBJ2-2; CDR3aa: CASSDPNTGELFF
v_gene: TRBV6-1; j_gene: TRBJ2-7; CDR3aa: CASSLFSGGSYEQYF
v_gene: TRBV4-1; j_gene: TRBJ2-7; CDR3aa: CASSQDPDSPTKQYF
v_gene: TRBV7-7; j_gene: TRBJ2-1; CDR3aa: CASSPTRTSGNEQFF
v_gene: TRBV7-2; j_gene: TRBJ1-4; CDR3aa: CASSLGQGEKLFF